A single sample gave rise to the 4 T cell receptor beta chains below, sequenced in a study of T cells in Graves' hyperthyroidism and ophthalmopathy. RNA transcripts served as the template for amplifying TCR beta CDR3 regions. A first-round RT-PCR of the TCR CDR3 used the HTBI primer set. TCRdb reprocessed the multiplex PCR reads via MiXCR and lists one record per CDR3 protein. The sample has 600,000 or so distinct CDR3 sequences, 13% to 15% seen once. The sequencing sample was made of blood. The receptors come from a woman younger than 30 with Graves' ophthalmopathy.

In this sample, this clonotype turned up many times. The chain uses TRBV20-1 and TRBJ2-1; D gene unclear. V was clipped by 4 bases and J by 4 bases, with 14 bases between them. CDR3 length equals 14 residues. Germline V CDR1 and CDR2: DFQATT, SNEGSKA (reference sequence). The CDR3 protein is CSAKPQIQYNEQFF. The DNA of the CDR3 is TGCAGTGCTAAACCCCAGATCCAGTACAATGAGCAGTTCTTC.

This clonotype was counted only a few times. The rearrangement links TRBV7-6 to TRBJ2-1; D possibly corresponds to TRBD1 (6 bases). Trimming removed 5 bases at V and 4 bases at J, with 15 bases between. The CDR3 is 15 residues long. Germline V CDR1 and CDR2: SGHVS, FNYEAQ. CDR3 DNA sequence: TGTGCCAGCAGCCAAGAGGGACACCGATACAATGAGCAGTTCTTC. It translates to CASSQEGHRYNEQFF.

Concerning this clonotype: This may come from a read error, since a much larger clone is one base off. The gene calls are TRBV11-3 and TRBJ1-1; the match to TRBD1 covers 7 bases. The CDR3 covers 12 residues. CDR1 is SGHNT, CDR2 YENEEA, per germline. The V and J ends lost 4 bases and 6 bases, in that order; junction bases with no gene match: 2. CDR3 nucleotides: TGTGCCAGCAGCTCGAGGGGGCCTGAAGCTTTCTTT. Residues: CASSSRGPEAFF.

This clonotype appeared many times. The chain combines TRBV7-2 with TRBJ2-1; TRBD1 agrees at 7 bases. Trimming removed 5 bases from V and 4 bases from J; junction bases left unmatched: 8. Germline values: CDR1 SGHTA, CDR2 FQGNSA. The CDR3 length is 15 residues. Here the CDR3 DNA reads TGTGCCAGCAGCCCCATAGGGGGCAGTTACAATGAGCAGTTCTTC. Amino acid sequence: CASSPIGGSYNEQFF.